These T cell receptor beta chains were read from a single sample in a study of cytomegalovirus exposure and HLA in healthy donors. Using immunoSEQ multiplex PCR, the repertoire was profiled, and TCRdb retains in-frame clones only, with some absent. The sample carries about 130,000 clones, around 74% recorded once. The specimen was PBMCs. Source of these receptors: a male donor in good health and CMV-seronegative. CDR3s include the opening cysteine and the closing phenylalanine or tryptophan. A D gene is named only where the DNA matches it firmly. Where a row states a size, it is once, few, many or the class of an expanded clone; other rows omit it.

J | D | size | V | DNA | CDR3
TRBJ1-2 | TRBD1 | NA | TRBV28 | TGTGCCAGCAGTCCTCGGGGACAGGGGGCTAACTATGGCTACACCTTC | CASSPRGQGANYGYTF
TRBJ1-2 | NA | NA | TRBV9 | TGTGCCAGCAGTTTAGACAGTTCCTATGGCTACACCTTC | CASSLDSSYGYTF
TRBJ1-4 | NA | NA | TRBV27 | TGTGCCAGCCGCACGGGGGTAGGGTGGAATTCTGAAAAACTGTTTTTT | CASRTGVGWNSEKLFF
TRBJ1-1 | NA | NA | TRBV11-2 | TGTGCCAGCAGCTTTTGGGGCTGGAACACTGAAGCTTTCTTT | CASSFWGWNTEAFF
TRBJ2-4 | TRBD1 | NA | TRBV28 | TGTGCCAGCAGTTCCATCGAGACAGGGCCGGCCAAAAACATTCAGTACTTC | CASSSIETGPAKNIQYF
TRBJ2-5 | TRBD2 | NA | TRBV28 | TGTGCCAGCAGCCCTCTGGACCTAGCGGGGGGGAGAGAGACCCAGTACTTC | CASSPLDLAGGRETQYF
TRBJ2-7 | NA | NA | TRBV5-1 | TGCGCCAGCAGCTTGGTGGGCTCCGAGCAGTACTTC | CASSLVGSEQYF
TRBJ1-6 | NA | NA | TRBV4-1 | TGCGCCAGCAGCCAAGAAGTGGACAGAAGTCTCCACTTT | CASSQEVDRSLHF
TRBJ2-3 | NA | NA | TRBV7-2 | TGTGCCAGCAGCCCTAATTTCGCCCTCACAGATACGCAGTATTTT | CASSPNFALTDTQYF
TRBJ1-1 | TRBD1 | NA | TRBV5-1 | TGCGCCAGCAGGATCACCGGGACAGGGGGCGTGAATGAAGCTTTCTTT | CASRITGTGGVNEAFF
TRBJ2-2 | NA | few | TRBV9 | TGTGCCAGCAGCGTTCGCGGGGCGTCAGGTACCGGGGAGCTGTTTTTT | CASSVRGASGTGELFF
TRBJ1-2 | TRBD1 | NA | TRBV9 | TGTGCCAGCAGCCCCAAGGGACAGGAACTCTTCTATGGCTACACCTTC | CASSPKGQELFYGYTF
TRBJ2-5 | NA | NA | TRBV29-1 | TGCAGCGTTGTGACTACCAACCAAGAGACCCAGTACTTC | CSVVTTNQETQYF
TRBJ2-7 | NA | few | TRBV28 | TGTGCCAGCAGTTTGGGCACAGGTGCCTACGAGCAGTACTTC | CASSLGTGAYEQYF
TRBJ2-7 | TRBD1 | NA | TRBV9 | TGTGCCAGCAGCGTAGACGGGGGACAGGGGGTTTACGAGCAGTACTTC | CASSVDGGQGVYEQYF
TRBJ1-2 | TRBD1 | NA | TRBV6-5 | TGTGCCAGCACCAAGACAGGGCGGGCTGGCTACACCTTC | CASTKTGRAGYTF
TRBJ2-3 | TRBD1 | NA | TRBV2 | TGTGCCAGCAGTACCGACAGGGGCGGGCCTAGCACAGATACGCAGTATTTT | CASSTDRGGPSTDTQYF
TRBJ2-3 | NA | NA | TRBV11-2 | TGTGCCAGCAGCGTTCCCGGGACTCTCTCAGATACGCAGTATTTT | CASSVPGTLSDTQYF
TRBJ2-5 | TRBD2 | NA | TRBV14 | TGTGCCAGCAGCCAAGACCGGGGGGGCCTGGAGACCCAGTACTTC | CASSQDRGGLETQYF
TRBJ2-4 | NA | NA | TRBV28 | TGTGCCAGCAGCGAACCAAACATAGCCAAAAACATTCAGTACTTC | CASSEPNIAKNIQYF
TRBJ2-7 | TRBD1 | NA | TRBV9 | TGTGCCAGCAGCGGAAAACAGGGGGCCGTGGGTGAGCAGTACTTC | CASSGKQGAVGEQYF
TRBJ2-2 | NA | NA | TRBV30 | TGTGCCTGGGGGAAAGGGGTTAACACCGGGGAGCTGTTTTTT | CAWGKGVNTGELFF
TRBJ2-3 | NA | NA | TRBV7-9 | TGTGCCAGCAGCTTAGACGGGGGCACAGATACGCAGTATTTT | CASSLDGGTDTQYF
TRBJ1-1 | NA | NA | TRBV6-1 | TGTGCCAGCAGTGAAGTGTTTGGCAGACAGCACACTGAAGCTTTCTTT | CASSEVFGRQHTEAFF
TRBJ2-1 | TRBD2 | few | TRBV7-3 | TGTGCCAGCAGCTTAAGACTAGCGGGGTACAATGAGCAGTTCTTC | CASSLRLAGYNEQFF
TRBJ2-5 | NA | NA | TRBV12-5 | TGTGCTAGTGCCTTGGGGGCCGGTCCAGAGACCCAGTACTTC | CASALGAGPETQYF
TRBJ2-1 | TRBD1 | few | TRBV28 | TGTGCCAGCAGTTTAAGGGCAGGGGGCGTGTTCTTC | CASSLRAGGVFF
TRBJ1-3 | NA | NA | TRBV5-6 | TGTGCCAGCAGCCATTCGGGGATCTCTGGAAACACCATATATTTT | CASSHSGISGNTIYF
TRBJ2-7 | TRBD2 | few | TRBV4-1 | TGCGCCAGCAGCCGTGCTAGCGGGCCGATCTACGAGCAGTACTTC | CASSRASGPIYEQYF
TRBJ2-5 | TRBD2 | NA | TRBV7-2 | TGTGCCAGCAGCCAGGGAGAACTAGCGGGAGGCGGTGGGGGGGAGACCCAGTACTTC | CASSQGELAGGGGGETQYF
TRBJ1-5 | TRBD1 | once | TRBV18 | TGTGCCAGCTCACAGACAGGGACCAGTCAGCCCCAGCATTTT | CASSQTGTSQPQHF
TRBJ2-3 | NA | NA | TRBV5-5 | TGTGCCAGCAGTTTACAGATAGGCACAGATACGCAGTATTTT | CASSLQIGTDTQYF
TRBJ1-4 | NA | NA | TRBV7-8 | TGTGCCAGCACGGACAGCCGTAATGAAAAACTGTTTTTT | CASTDSRNEKLFF
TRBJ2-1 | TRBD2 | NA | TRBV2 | TGTGCCAGCAGTGAGGCGGGAGGTTCCCACAATGAGCAGTTCTTC | CASSEAGGSHNEQFF
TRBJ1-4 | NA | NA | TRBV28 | TGTGCCAGCAGTGAACCTCCAACGAGGGAACTGTTTTTT | CASSEPPTRELFF
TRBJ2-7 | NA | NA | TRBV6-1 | TGTGCCAGCAGTGAAGCGGGGGGAACAGCATCTCCCTACGAGCAGTACTTC | CASSEAGGTASPYEQYF
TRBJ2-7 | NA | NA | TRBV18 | TGTGCCAGCTCACCTCCGAGGCACCTGTCCTACGAGCAGTACTTC | CASSPPRHLSYEQYF
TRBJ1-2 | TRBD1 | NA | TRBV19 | TGTGCCAGTAGTCCCGGGACAGAGAACTATGGCTACACCTTC | CASSPGTENYGYTF
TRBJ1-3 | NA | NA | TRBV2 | TGTGCCACCCGAAAAGGGGGCTCTGGAAACACCATATATTTT | CATRKGGSGNTIYF
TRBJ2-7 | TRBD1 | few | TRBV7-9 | TGTGCCAGCAGCCCCAGGACAGGCCCCAACTCCTACGAGCAGTACTTC | CASSPRTGPNSYEQYF
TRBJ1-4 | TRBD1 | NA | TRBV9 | TGTGCCAGCAGCTCATCGGACAGGTCTATGACTAATGAAAAACTGTTTTTT | CASSSSDRSMTNEKLFF
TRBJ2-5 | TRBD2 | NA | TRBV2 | TGTGCCAGCCGAAACCTCAACCTCGGGAGGGTCCAAGAGACCCAGTACTTC | CASRNLNLGRVQETQYF
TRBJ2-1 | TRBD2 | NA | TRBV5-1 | TGCGCCAGCAGCGTACTAGCGGGGGGGCAATCCTACAATGAGCAGTTCTTC | CASSVLAGGQSYNEQFF
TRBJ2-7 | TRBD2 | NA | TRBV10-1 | TGCGCCAGCAGTCTGGGGGGGTACGGCGAGCAGTACTTC | CASSLGGYGEQYF
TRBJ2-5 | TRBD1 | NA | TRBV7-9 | TGTTCCAGCAGCTCCACACAGGGGACCACCAGGGAGACCCAGTACTTC | CSSSSTQGTTRETQYF
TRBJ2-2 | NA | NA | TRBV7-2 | TGTGCCAGCAGCTCCGGGAACACCGGGGAGCTGTTTTTT | CASSSGNTGELFF
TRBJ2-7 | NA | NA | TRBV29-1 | TGCAGCGTTACCTCGGACAGAACCTACGAGCAGTACTTC | CSVTSDRTYEQYF
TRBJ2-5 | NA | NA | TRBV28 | TGTGCCAGCAGTCGTCATGGGGAGGAGACCCAGTACTTC | CASSRHGEETQYF
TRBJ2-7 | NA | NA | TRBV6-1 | TGTGCCAGCAGTGAGTCGAGAGAGCAGTACTTC | CASSESREQYF
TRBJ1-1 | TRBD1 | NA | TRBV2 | TGTGCCAGCTCGACAGGGATGAACACTGAAGCTTTCTTT | CASSTGMNTEAFF